A selection of T cell receptor beta chains follows, all from one sample in a study of Graves' ophthalmopathy and Graves' hyperthyroidism. Each CDR3 protein gets one entry after TCRdb re-called the multiplex PCR reads with MiXCR. Of over a million distinct CDR3 sequences listed, roughly two fifths are singletons. Sequenced sample: peripheral blood or thyroid tissue (not recorded which). Receptors were obtained from an adult man with Graves' hyperthyroidism. Each CDR3 is given with its conserved first and last residue. The order of the fields is clone size, V gene, D gene, J gene, CDR3 DNA, CDR3 protein. The D gene is left open where the match is weak. Clone size, where shown, is once, few, many, or a class for clones that have expanded.

clone_size: -; v_call: TRBV5-5; d_call: TRBD1; j_call: TRBJ1-4; cdr3_nt: TGTGCCAGCAGCCTAACAGGGGATCGGGAAAAACTGTTTTTT; cdr3_aa: CASSLTGDREKLFF
clone_size: few; v_call: TRBV5-6; d_call: TRBD1; j_call: TRBJ1-2; cdr3_nt: TGTGCCAGCAGCTTCGGGACAGGGGGCCGCATTGAAGGCTACACCTTC; cdr3_aa: CASSFGTGGRIEGYTF
clone_size: few; v_call: TRBV6-5; d_call: -; j_call: TRBJ1-2; cdr3_nt: TGTGCCAGCAGGGCCGTCGCGGGGAAGGCCTATGGCTACACCTTC; cdr3_aa: CASRAVAGKAYGYTF
clone_size: many; v_call: TRBV7-2; d_call: TRBD1; j_call: TRBJ1-5; cdr3_nt: TGTGCCAGCAGCCCCGGACAGGAGAATCAGCCCCAGCATTTT; cdr3_aa: CASSPGQENQPQHF
clone_size: -; v_call: TRBV29-1; d_call: -; j_call: TRBJ1-4; cdr3_nt: TGCAGCGTGCGGGACCCTAATGAAAAACTGTTTTTT; cdr3_aa: CSVRDPNEKLFF
clone_size: -; v_call: TRBV7-2; d_call: -; j_call: TRBJ1-3; cdr3_nt: TGTGCCAGCAGTGATCGGGGGGAGAACTCTGGAAACACCATATATTTT; cdr3_aa: CASSDRGENSGNTIYF
clone_size: few; v_call: TRBV5-5; d_call: TRBD2; j_call: TRBJ2-7; cdr3_nt: TGTGCCAGCAGCTTGGTAACTAGCGGGAGGGACGAGCAGTACTTC; cdr3_aa: CASSLVTSGRDEQYF
clone_size: -; v_call: TRBV2; d_call: -; j_call: TRBJ2-6; cdr3_nt: TGTGCCAGCAGTACAGGGATCGGGGCCAACGTCCTGACTTTC; cdr3_aa: CASSTGIGANVLTF
clone_size: many; v_call: TRBV29-1; d_call: TRBD2; j_call: TRBJ2-7; cdr3_nt: TGCAGCGCCCGCTCGGGAGGGGGTACCTACGAGCAGTACTTC; cdr3_aa: CSARSGGGTYEQYF
clone_size: -; v_call: TRBV10-3; d_call: -; j_call: TRBJ1-6; cdr3_nt: TGTGCCATCAGTGAGGTACAGGGCTCCTATAATTCACCCCTCCACTTT; cdr3_aa: CAISEVQGSYNSPLHF
clone_size: many; v_call: TRBV19; d_call: -; j_call: TRBJ1-5; cdr3_nt: TGTGCCAGTAGTAAGTCATATAGCAATCAGCCCCAGCATTTT; cdr3_aa: CASSKSYSNQPQHF